What follows are 9 T cell receptor beta chains derived from one specimen sequenced in a study of cytomegalovirus exposure and HLA in healthy donors. Both 60 Vbeta primers and 13 Jbeta primers went into the PCR. The method was immunoSEQ multiplex PCR; TCRdb's version includes in-frame clones alone and lacks a portion of them. The table counts tens of thousands of clones; 1.3% to 1.5% lies in the top ten. Sequenced sample: PBMCs. The receptor set was obtained from a woman aged 55-70 years in good health and CMV-seronegative.

This chain joins TRBV10-1 and TRBJ2-2; D gene unclear. The CDR3 is made up of 14 amino acids. V was clipped by 2 bases and J by 4 bases, with 8 bases between them. Germline lookup yields CDR1 WNHNN and CDR2 SYGVQD (reference sequence). Here the CDR3 DNA reads TGCGCCAGCAGTGAGGGGCTAACCACCGGGGAGCTGTTTTTT. Translating gives CASSEGLTTGELFF.

The V call is TRBV27, the J call TRBJ2-3; 7 bases are a match to TRBD2. The germline V gene has CDR1 MNHEY and CDR2 SMNVEV (reference sequence). V was clipped by 2 bases and J by 4 bases; unmatched bases: 6. The length of the CDR3 is 15 residues. CDR3 loop: CASSLVGGSPDTQYF. The DNA for the CDR3 is TGTGCCAGCAGTTTAGTGGGAGGGTCCCCAGATACGCAGTATTTT.

J is TRBJ2-5 and V is TRBV6-1, with 7 bases lining up with TRBD1. The CDR3 is made up of 13 amino acids. CDR1 MNHNS and CDR2 SASEGT come from the germline V gene. Trimming removed 7 bases from V and 6 bases from J; junction bases left unmatched: 8. CDR3 in DNA: TGTGCCAGCAATGACAGGGATGCGAAGACCCAGTACTTC. Translation gives CASNDRDAKTQYF.

The chain has TRBV27 and TRBJ2-5; no firm D call. From germline, CDR1 is MNHEY and CDR2 SMNVEV (reference sequence). The CDR3 runs 15 residues. V shed 3 bases and J shed 1 base, with 12 bases lying between them. The CDR3 bases are TGTGCCAGCAGTTTGTTTCTCGGTTTCCAAGAGACCCAGTACTTC. Its translation is CASSLFLGFQETQYF.

The rearrangement links TRBV2 to TRBJ2-5, with 9 positions matching TRBD1. V was clipped by 6 bases and J by 1 base; unmatched bases: 3. CDR1 and CDR2 (germline): SNHLY, FYNNEI. This CDR3 is 14 amino acids long. CDR3 DNA sequence: TGTGCCAGCAGATCACAGGGGGCCCAAGAGACCCAGTACTTC. This translates into CASRSQGAQETQYF.

The rearrangement links TRBV7-6 to TRBJ2-5; D remains ambiguous. Trimming took 4 bases from V and 2 from J, leaving 2 bases between them. The CDR3 has 11 residues. Germline values: CDR1 SGHVS, CDR2 FNYEAQ. CDR3 bases: TGTGCCAGCAGCTCTCAAGAGACCCAGTACTTC. It translates to CASSSQETQYF.

For this clone: Its ends do not fully match the called genes, so a read error is possible. The same CDR3 also results from other DNA sequences found in this sample. The chain combines TRBV5-6 with TRBJ1-5; TRBD1 is a possible D gene (6 bases). Germline values: CDR1 SGHDT, CDR2 YYEEEE. This CDR3 region has 14 residues. The CDR3 region has the DNA TGCGCCAGCAGCTTGGTAGGGGGAGATCAGCCCCAGCATTTT. Translated: CASSLVGGDQPQHF. The complete variable domain, with remaining parts taken from reference TRBV5-6 and TRBJ1-5, reads DAGVTQSPTHLIKTRGQQVTLRCSPKSGHDTVSWYQQALGQGPQFIFQYYEEEERQRGNFPDRFSGHQFPNYSSELNVNALLLGDSALYLCASSLVGGDQPQHFGDGTRLSIL.

The chain has TRBV30 and TRBJ2-4, with D unresolved. Germline CDR1 reads GTSNPN; CDR2 reads SVGIG (reference sequence). CDR3 size: 13 residues. Trimming pared 4 bases from V and 10 bases from J, leaving 17 bases between. The CDR3 sequence: CAWTPSVTNIQYF. As DNA, the CDR3 is TGTGCCTGGACCCCATCGGTCACCAATATTCAGTACTTC.

The chain links TRBV19 to TRBJ2-3; 7 bases match TRBD1. The germline V gene encodes CDR1 LNHDA and CDR2 SQIVND (reference sequence). Losses at the gene ends were 6 bases for V and 5 bases for J; bases not matched to a gene: 11. The CDR3 has 15 amino acids. Here the CDR3 reads CASRSLTGLRDTQYF. CDR3 coding DNA: TGTGCCAGTAGGAGCCTGACAGGGTTAAGAGATACGCAGTATTTT.